The next 26 T cell receptor beta chains were all read from a single sample in a study of blood T cell repertoires in COVID-19 (dated by TCRdb to 2020 to 2021). The library was obtained by the immunoSEQ multiplex PCR assay. TCRdb obtained this table from immuneACCESS and retained in-frame rearrangements with V and J assigned. These tables miss some clones; where compared with another copy, unresolved V genes account for less than half of the shortfall, and the remainder is unexplained. The sample contains around 300,000 clones, around 87% of them found a single time. Less than 2.5% of the sample goes to the ten largest clones. Sequenced: peripheral blood. These receptors were taken from a woman aged 30 to 39 who had recovered from COVID-19.

The chain carries TRBV5-5 and TRBJ2-7, with 11 nucleotides matching TRBD2. CDR1 SGHKS and CDR2 YYEKEE come from the germline V gene (reference sequence). This CDR3 has 17 amino acids. J gave up 4 bases and V 4 bases, and 13 bases lay outside the gene matches. Here the CDR3 reads CASSPLLAGEGTYEQYF. As DNA, the CDR3 is TGTGCCAGCAGCCCGTTACTAGCGGGAGAGGGGACTTACGAGCAGTACTTC.

The chain recombines TRBV6-6 with TRBJ1-6, with a tentative D call TRBD1 (6 bases). CDR3 size: 15 residues. V was clipped by 2 bases and J by 9 bases, with 14 bases between them. Germline-derived CDR1 and CDR2 are MNHNY and SVGAGI (reference sequence). This CDR3 reads CASSYQQGVGSPLHF. The CDR3 DNA is TGTGCCAGCAGTTACCAACAGGGAGTCGGTTCACCCCTCCACTTT.

This clone has just one count. The chain recombines TRBV15 with TRBJ2-7; the D is unclear. Per germline, CDR1 LNHNV and CDR2 YYDKDF (reference sequence). Trimming removed 0 bases from V and 6 bases from J, with 12 bases in between. CDR3 size: 14 residues. The CDR3 nucleotides read TGTGCCACCAGCAGAGATCTGGTAGCTGTCGAGCAGTACTTC. Its protein product is CATSRDLVAVEQYF. The full variable domain, its missing parts supplied by reference TRBV15 and TRBJ2-7, is DAMVIQNPRYQVTQFGKPVTLSCSQTLNHNVMYWYQQKSSQAPKLLFHYYDKDFNNEADTPDNFQSRRPNTSFCFLDIRSPGLGDTAMYLCATSRDLVAVEQYFGPGTRLTVT.

This clone was observed a single time. The genes are TRBV4-1 and TRBJ1-2; 9 nucleotides match TRBD1. With V trimmed by 3 bases and J by 12 bases, 17 bases remained unmatched. Germline-derived CDR1 and CDR2 are MGHRA and YSYEKL. The CDR3 has 16 amino acids. The CDR3 spells CASSHLGQGPTPKNTF. The CDR3 DNA reads TGCGCCAGCAGCCACCTTGGACAGGGGCCGACCCCGAAGAACACCTTC.

The J gene is TRBJ2-7, the V gene TRBV7-2; 11 bases are a match to TRBD2. The CDR3 is 17 residues long. Germline V gives CDR1 SGHTA, CDR2 FQGNSA. Trimming at V came to 6 bases and at J to 3 bases, leaving 13 bases not matched to a gene. CDR3 loop: CASRGSGLAETFYEQYF. The CDR3 DNA reads TGTGCCAGCAGGGGGTCGGGACTAGCGGAGACCTTCTACGAGCAGTACTTC.

The chain uses TRBV7-2 and TRBJ1-5; D unresolved. V was shortened by 4 bases and J by 1 base, with 11 bases between the two germline ends. The CDR3 has 15 residues. Germline V CDR1 and CDR2: SGHTA, FQGNSA. As DNA, the CDR3 is TGTGCCAGCAGCTGGACGGGAAGAAGCAATCAGCCCCAGCATTTT. Its protein is CASSWTGRSNQPQHF.

This clone occurred once. This chain uses TRBV11-2 with TRBJ1-1, with a possible D match to TRBD1 (6 bases). This CDR3 has 13 residues. The V end was cut by 11 bases, the J end by 0 bases, with 13 bases between. CDR1 and CDR2 from the germline V gene are SGHAT and FQNNGV. The CDR3 DNA reads as TGTGCCGGTCACAGGGCCATGAACACTGAAGCTTTCTTT. This gives the protein CAGHRAMNTEAFF.

The rearrangement links TRBV27 to TRBJ1-6; 7 positions match TRBD1. After removal of 4 bases from V and 1 base from J, the junction contained 4 bases not matched to a gene. Germline CDR1 MNHEY, CDR2 SMNVEV (reference sequence). The CDR3 length is 16 residues. In DNA form, the CDR3 reads TGTGCCAGCAGTTCAGGGGGTGAATCCTATAATTCACCCCTCCACTTT. Translated, it gives CASSSGGESYNSPLHF.

The genes are TRBV7-2 and TRBJ2-3; 8 nucleotides align to TRBD2. The CDR3 length is 16 residues. CDR1 and CDR2 from the germline V gene are SGHTA and FQGNSA. Trimming at V came to 2 bases and at J to 4 bases, leaving 8 bases not matched to a gene. The CDR3 DNA reads as TGTGCCAGCAGCTTACTCCCGGGGGGGGCCGCAGATACGCAGTATTTT. As protein: CASSLLPGGAADTQYF.

The chain recombines TRBV19 with TRBJ1-3, with 7 bases matching TRBD1. Germline V gene sequence: CDR1 LNHDA, CDR2 SQIVND (reference sequence). This CDR3 has 14 amino acids. V shed 7 bases, J shed 4 bases, and the junction held 7 bases outside the gene matches. The CDR3 nucleotides read TGTGCCAGTATCCAGACAGGGACGGGAAACACCATATATTTT. Amino acid sequence: CASIQTGTGNTIYF. Using reference TRBV19 and TRBJ1-3 for the parts outside the CDR3, the full variable domain is DGGITQSPKYLFRKEGQNVTLSCEQNLNHDAMYWYRQDPGQGLRLIYYSQIVNDFQKGDIAEGYSVSREKKESFPLTVTSAQKNPTAFYLCASIQTGTGNTIYFGEGSWLTVV.

The V call is TRBV5-4, the J call TRBJ1-6, with TRBD1 identical over 7 bases. From germline, CDR1 is SGHNT and CDR2 YYREEE (reference sequence). This CDR3 has 16 amino acids. V dropped 5 bases and J dropped 6; count of bases not matched to a gene: 11. CDR3 in amino acids: CASRSSNRGFNSPLHF. CDR3 nucleotides: TGTGCCAGCAGATCGAGTAACAGGGGATTTAATTCACCCCTCCACTTT.

This chain uses TRBV19 with TRBJ1-2, with TRBD1 matching 8 bases. Germline CDR1 reads LNHDA; CDR2 reads SQIVND (reference sequence). The V gene end was trimmed by 10 bases and the J gene end by 7 bases; junction bases not matched to a gene: 11. The CDR3 totals 13 residues. The CDR3 region is CATSFDRGSGYTF. The CDR3, as DNA: TGTGCCACCTCCTTTGACAGGGGTAGTGGCTACACCTTC.

V is TRBV18 and J is TRBJ2-7; 9 nucleotides match TRBD2. The length of the CDR3 is 16 residues. Trimming at V came to 3 bases and at J to 3 bases, leaving 9 bases not matched to a gene. Germline CDR1 KGHSH, CDR2 LQKENI. For the CDR3, the DNA is TGTGCCAGCTCACCCTTCACCGGGACTAGCAGCTACGAGCAGTACTTC. This translates into CASSPFTGTSSYEQYF.

The chain couples TRBV19 to TRBJ2-5, with D possibly TRBD2 on 6 matching bases. Trimming removed 3 bases at V and 4 bases at J, with 9 bases between. Germline CDR1 and CDR2: LNHDA and SQIVND (reference sequence). CDR3 size: 13 residues. In DNA, the CDR3 is TGTGCCAGTAGTATGACTAGTCGAGAGACCCAGTACTTC. Protein product: CASSMTSRETQYF.

This chain connects TRBV6-6 to TRBJ2-1; 12 nucleotides line up with TRBD1. After removal of 7 bases from V and 8 bases from J, the junction contained 9 bases not matched to a gene. CDR1 is MNHNY, CDR2 SVGAGI, per germline (reference sequence). CDR3 size: 15 residues. The CDR3 nucleotides are TGTGCCAGCACCCCGGGACAGGGGGCATTGGATGAGCAGTTCTTC. This translates into CASTPGQGALDEQFF.

V and J are TRBV4-1 and TRBJ2-7, with 7 bases matching TRBD1. Germline V lookup: CDR1 MGHRA, CDR2 YSYEKL. This CDR3 has 15 amino acids. V was clipped by 4 bases and J by 0 bases; unmatched bases: 6. This CDR3 reads CASSRGQRSSYEQYF. In nucleotides, the CDR3 is TGCGCCAGCAGCCGGGGACAGAGAAGCTCCTACGAGCAGTACTTC.

V gene TRBV10-1 combines with J gene TRBJ1-1; D gene ambiguous. Per germline, CDR1 WNHNN and CDR2 SYGVQD (reference sequence). Trimming stripped 0 bases from V and 1 base from J, with 3 bases between. The CDR3 loop spans 13 amino acids. The CDR3 DNA reads TGCGCCAGCAGTGAGTCCCAGAACACTGAAGCTTTCTTT. This codes for CASSESQNTEAFF.

The chain uses TRBV7-2 and TRBJ2-7, with TRBD1 as a possible D gene (5 bases). Trimming left V 5 bases short and J 0 bases short, with 11 bases between. Germline V CDR1 and CDR2: SGHTA, FQGNSA. The CDR3 covers 14 residues. CDR3 amino acids: CASSALQDSYEQYF. CDR3 coding DNA: TGTGCCAGCAGCGCTCTACAGGACTCCTACGAGCAGTACTTC. The full variable domain, in which reference TRBV7-2 and TRBJ2-7 provide the parts outside the CDR3, is GAGVSQSPSNKVTEKGKDVELRCDPISGHTALYWYRQSLGQGLEFLIYFQGNSAPDKSGLPSDRFSAERTGGSVSTLTIQRTQQEDSAVYLCASSALQDSYEQYFGPGTRLTVT.

This clone showed up just a few times. This sequence joins TRBV12-3 or TRBV12-4 and TRBJ1-2, with TRBD1 matching 8 bases. J gave up 8 bases and V 3 bases, and 5 bases lay outside the gene matches. The CDR3 consists of 13 residues. The CDR3 spells CASSLGQAQGYTF. DNA of the CDR3: TGTGCCAGCAGTTTGGGACAGGCTCAGGGCTACACCTTC.

This clone showed up just a few times. The V gene is TRBV7-6, the J gene TRBJ1-5, with TRBD1 matching 9 bases. CDR3 size: 15 residues. V dropped 5 bases and J dropped 3; count of bases not matched to a gene: 5. CDR1 SGHVS and CDR2 FNYEAQ come from the germline V gene. DNA of the CDR3: TGTGCCAGCAGCGCAGGGACAGGGAACAATCAGCCCCAGCATTTT. Translated, it gives CASSAGTGNNQPQHF.

The genes are TRBV6-2 or TRBV6-3 and TRBJ2-7, with D maybe TRBD1 (6 bases). The CDR3 length is 14 residues. The V gene's germline CDR1 is MNHEY and CDR2 SVGEGT. Between the trimmed V and J ends, which lost 5 bases and 3 bases, there was a span of 14 bases. The CDR3, as DNA: TGTGCCAGCAGTACCTACCGGGGACACTACGAGCAGTACTTC. It specifies CASSTYRGHYEQYF.

V usage is TRBV10-3 and J usage is TRBJ2-3; 10 bases fit TRBD2. Germline CDR1 is ENHRY and CDR2 is SYGVKD. Trimming cost V 0 bases and J 1 base; bases outside gene matches: 13. This CDR3 has 20 amino acids. The CDR3 DNA reads as TGTGCCATCAGTGAGTCGGCTAGCGGGAGCCTGGGGGACGGCACAGATACGCAGTATTTT. It codes for CAISESASGSLGDGTDTQYF.

This chain links TRBV5-1 with TRBJ2-7; 14 nucleotides align to TRBD2. In germline, CDR1 is SGHRS, CDR2 YFSETQ. The trim removed 4 bases at V and 9 bases at J, leaving 9 bases unmatched. This CDR3 has 15 residues. The CDR3 DNA reads TGCGCCAGCAGCCTTCCGACTAGCGGGGGGGCCGCGCAGTACTTC. This codes for CASSLPTSGGAAQYF.

J is TRBJ2-3 and V is TRBV19, with 7 bases matching TRBD1. Germline V lookup: CDR1 LNHDA, CDR2 SQIVND (reference sequence). The CDR3 is 14 residues long. V dropped 5 bases and J dropped 4; count of bases not matched to a gene: 6. The CDR3 coding sequence is TGTGCCAGTAGTCTCACAGGGGCGGCAGATACGCAGTATTTT. It encodes CASSLTGAADTQYF.

The chain combines TRBV11-2 with TRBJ2-1; 7 bases agree with TRBD2. With 1 base clipped from V and 6 bases from J, the junction kept 0 bases outside the gene matches. Per germline, CDR1 SGHAT and CDR2 FQNNGV. The CDR3 is 13 amino acids. CDR3: CASSLGLANEQFF. DNA of the CDR3: TGTGCCAGCAGCTTAGGACTAGCCAATGAGCAGTTCTTC.

This clone was counted once. This sequence joins TRBV12-5 and TRBJ2-2; possibly TRBD2 for D (6 bases). CDR3 length: 15 amino acids. Germline CDR1 LGHNT, CDR2 FRNRAP. V was pared by 11 bases and J by 3 bases, with 19 bases between. Here the CDR3 DNA reads TGTGCTCCCAACTTGGAGGGATCCGACACCGGGGAGCTGTTTTTT. As protein: CAPNLEGSDTGELFF.